The next 25 T cell receptor beta chains were all read from a single sample in a study of spatial heterogeneity in lung cancer. TCRdb independently ran MiXCR on the 5' RACE reads; one entry per CDR3 protein. This sample has about 120,000 distinct CDR3 sequences, with roughly a tenth found just once. Time point: blood at routine non-recurrence follow-up after resection. This specimen was PBMCs, taken at follow-up. These receptors originate from a female donor with early-stage non-small cell lung cancer.

The chain uses TRBV7-6 and TRBJ2-3, with TRBD2 identical over 9 bases. Germline-derived CDR1 and CDR2 are SGHVS and FNYEAQ. J was trimmed by 1 base and V by 1 base; bases with no gene match: 6. CDR3 length equals 17 residues. The CDR3 DNA reads TGTGCCAGCAGCTTAGACCCCGCGGGAGGGGGCACAGATACGCAGTATTTT. This codes for CASSLDPAGGGTDTQYF.

In this sample, this clonotype turned up many times. CDR3 amino acids: CASNKDRGETQYF. The CDR3 nucleotides read TGTGCCAGCAACAAGGACAGGGGGGAGACCCAGTACTTC. This rearrangement joins TRBV7-2 to TRBJ2-5; TRBD1 agrees at 10 bases. V was clipped by 7 bases and J by 5 bases; unmatched bases: 4. Germline V gene sequence: CDR1 SGHTA, CDR2 FQGNSA. The CDR3 sequence is 13 residues long.

This chain joins TRBV29-1 and TRBJ1-5; 7 positions agree with TRBD1. Germline loops: CDR1 SQVTM, CDR2 ANQGSEA. The length of the CDR3 is 14 residues. V lost 5 bases, J lost 3 bases, and 7 bases stayed unmatched. CDR3 sequence reads: CSVRGTADNQPQHF. CDR3 nucleotides: TGCAGCGTTCGCGGGACAGCTGACAATCAGCCCCAGCATTTT.

The chain employs TRBV5-1 and TRBJ2-7; 10 positions agree with TRBD1. V was pared by 3 bases and J by 5 bases, with 8 bases of the junction left unmatched. Germline V gene sequence: CDR1 SGHRS, CDR2 YFSETQ. The CDR3 is 15 residues long. The CDR3 is CASSSSSGQGNEQYF. DNA of the CDR3: TGCGCCAGCAGCTCGTCCTCGGGACAGGGGAACGAGCAGTACTTC.

The chain recombines TRBV28 with TRBJ2-5, with 12 nucleotides matching TRBD2. The CDR3 loop spans 15 amino acids. Germline assignment: CDR1 MDHEN and CDR2 SYDVKM. V lost 6 bases and J lost 6; bases outside the gene matches: 8. CDR3 nucleotides: TGTGCCAGCAGATCGACTAGCGGGAGTAAGAAGACCCAGTACTTC. Its protein is CASRSTSGSKKTQYF.

Many counts were recorded for this clonotype. This chain uses TRBV5-1 with TRBJ2-3, with D uncertain. The CDR3 runs to 13 residues. Trimming took 1 base from V and 3 from J, leaving 6 bases between them. Germline lookup yields CDR1 SGHRS and CDR2 YFSETQ. As DNA, the CDR3 is TGCGCCAGCAGCTTGCGGGCTACAGATACGCAGTATTTT. It encodes CASSLRATDTQYF.

The chain has TRBV6-2 or TRBV6-3 and TRBJ2-1; D call uncertain. V was shortened by 5 bases and J by 11 bases, with 10 bases between the two germline ends. CDR3 length: 11 amino acids. Germline V CDR1 and CDR2: MNHEY, SVGEGT. The CDR3 is CASSLSRKQFF. CDR3 nucleotide sequence: TGTGCCAGCAGTCTTTCTCGCAAGCAGTTCTTC.

This rearrangement joins TRBV28 to TRBJ1-6, with D tentatively TRBD1 (6 bases). Germline-derived CDR1 and CDR2 are MDHEN and SYDVKM. This CDR3 contains 16 residues. V lost 3 bases, J lost 5 bases, and 14 bases lay in between. This CDR3 is CASSLFRGSNNSPLHF. The CDR3 bases are TGTGCCAGCAGTTTGTTCAGGGGATCGAATAATTCACCCCTCCACTTT.

This clonotype has just a few counts. J is TRBJ2-5 and V is TRBV10-3; unclear D gene. Germline V gene sequence: CDR1 ENHRY, CDR2 SYGVKD. V was trimmed by 2 bases and J by 4 bases, leaving 5 bases between them. The CDR3 length is 12 residues. The CDR3 loop is CAISEGLETQYF. CDR3 coding DNA: TGTGCCATCAGTGAGGGATTAGAGACCCAGTACTTC.

This clonotype appeared many times. CDR3 in amino acids: CASSLNGHAYTDTQYF. As DNA, the CDR3 is TGTGCCAGCAGCTTAAACGGACACGCTTACACAGATACGCAGTATTTT. This sequence joins TRBV7-3 and TRBJ2-3, with a possible D match to TRBD1 (5 bases). CDR1 and CDR2 (germline): SGHTA, FQGTGA. This CDR3 comprises 16 residues. Trimming stripped 1 base from V and 2 bases from J, with 13 bases between.

The rearrangement uses TRBV11-3 and TRBJ2-1; no reliable D call. CDR3 size: 15 residues. Looked up from germline, CDR1 is SGHNT and CDR2 is YENEEA. The germline V and J ends were trimmed by 0 bases and 3 bases, with 9 bases remaining between them. The CDR3 protein is CASSLDENLYNEQFF. The CDR3 nucleotides read TGTGCCAGCAGCTTAGATGAGAACCTCTACAATGAGCAGTTCTTC.

A few counts support this clonotype. The chain is built from TRBV11-2 and TRBJ2-1, with a possible D match to TRBD2 (5 bases). This CDR3 has 14 residues. V dropped 3 bases and J dropped 8 bases, with 14 bases sitting between them. The germline gives CDR1 SGHAT, CDR2 FQNNGV. The CDR3 nucleotides read TGTGCCAGCAGCTTGAGGGCTAGTTTGTATGAGCAGTTCTTC. This sequence encodes CASSLRASLYEQFF. The whole variable domain, remainder taken from reference TRBV11-2 and TRBJ2-1, is EAGVAQSPRYKIIEKRQSVAFWCNPISGHATLYWYQQILGQGPKLLIQFQNNGVVDDSQLPKDRFSAERLKGVDSTLKIQPAKLEDSAVYLCASSLRASLYEQFFGPGTRLTVL.

This clonotype was observed a few times. The gene calls are TRBV29-1 and TRBJ2-1; D is possibly TRBD1 (6 bases). CDR1 is SQVTM and CDR2 is ANQGSEA in the germline V gene. This CDR3 spans 14 amino acids. V gave up 5 bases and J gave up 4 bases, with 15 bases separating them. CDR3 sequence (DNA): TGCAGCGTTTCCCGGGACAAGGCTTACAATGAGCAGTTCTTC. Protein: CSVSRDKAYNEQFF.

This clonotype was picked up a small number of times. The CDR3 sequence: CASSQEGQGKNQPQHF. The CDR3, as DNA: TGCGCCAGCAGCCAAGAAGGCCAGGGAAAGAATCAGCCCCAGCATTTT. This rearrangement joins TRBV4-1 to TRBJ1-5; tentatively, D is TRBD1 (5 bases). This CDR3 has 16 amino acids. V was pared by 0 bases and J by 4 bases, with 13 bases between. CDR1 and CDR2 (germline): MGHRA, YSYEKL.

This clonotype has only a few counts. The V gene is TRBV7-2, the J gene TRBJ2-3; D is unclear. Germline assignment: CDR1 SGHTA and CDR2 FQGNSA. The CDR3 covers 13 residues. V was cut by 5 bases and J by 0 bases, with 6 bases left in between. The CDR3 nucleotides read TGTGCCAGCAGCCCCTACAGCACAGATACGCAGTATTTT. It is translated as CASSPYSTDTQYF.

This clonotype was recorded at least ten times. The genes are TRBV18 and TRBJ1-6; no clear D gene. Germline-derived CDR1 and CDR2 are KGHSH and LQKENI. The CDR3 consists of 17 residues. Deletions cut 0 bases from V and 8 bases from J, with 17 bases between. The CDR3 DNA follows: TGTGCCAGCTCACCACCGCCACGTTTGTTCCACCATTCACCCCTCCACTTT. Its translation is CASSPPPRLFHHSPLHF.

This clonotype was seen a few times. CDR3 loop: CASRLGLALNEQFF. The CDR3, as DNA: TGTGCCAGTAGATTGGGACTAGCGTTGAATGAGCAGTTCTTC. The chain couples TRBV2 to TRBJ2-1; 10 bases map to TRBD2. This CDR3 is 14 amino acids long. V gave up 9 bases and J gave up 7 bases; unmatched junction bases: 9. In germline, CDR1 is SNHLY, CDR2 FYNNEI.

This chain connects TRBV27 to TRBJ2-5, with 7 bases aligning to TRBD2. V shed 6 bases, J shed 5 bases, and the junction held 12 bases outside the gene matches. The CDR3 is 15 residues long. CDR1 MNHEY and CDR2 SMNVEV come from the germline V gene (reference sequence). CDR3 bases: TGTGCCAGCAGACCCTCGGGACTACCCATCGAGACCCAGTACTTC. As protein: CASRPSGLPIETQYF.

At least ten counts were recorded for this clonotype. The genes are TRBV24-1 and TRBJ2-3; D tentatively fits TRBD1 or TRBD2 (5 bases each). Germline V gene lookup returns CDR1 KGHDR and CDR2 SFDVKD. This CDR3 is 14 amino acids long. V shed 6 bases and J shed 2 bases, with 11 bases lying between them. CDR3 DNA: TGTGCCACCAGTTTCGGGGCGGACACAGATACGCAGTATTTT. The encoded protein is CATSFGADTDTQYF.

The chain combines TRBV2 with TRBJ2-2, with 9 bases identical to TRBD1. V lost 6 bases and J lost 2; bases outside the gene matches: 1. The CDR3 totals 14 residues. Germline V gene data show CDR1 as SNHLY and CDR2 as FYNNEI. Here the CDR3 reads CASRTGGNTGELFF. The CDR3, as DNA: TGTGCCAGCAGGACAGGGGGTAACACCGGGGAGCTGTTTTTT.

As DNA, the CDR3 is TGTGCCAGCAGCAAGGAGACAGGGTTTTATAATTCACCCCTCCACTTT. This translates into CASSKETGFYNSPLHF. This chain joins TRBV7-9 and TRBJ1-6; TRBD1 matches at 7 bases. This CDR3 contains 16 residues. Looked up from germline, CDR1 is SEHNR and CDR2 is FQNEAQ (reference sequence). V shed 5 bases and J 4 bases; nucleotides not matched to a gene: 8.

This clonotype was seen more than once but under ten times. CDR3 region: CASSLEASGELFF. The CDR3 coding sequence is TGTGCCAGCAGCTTAGAGGCTAGCGGGGAGCTGTTTTTT. The genes are TRBV7-9 and TRBJ2-2, with no clear D. The germline V gene encodes CDR1 SEHNR and CDR2 FQNEAQ (reference sequence). The V end was cut by 1 base, the J end by 7 bases, with 7 bases between. The CDR3 covers 13 residues.

This clonotype was detected ten times or more. The chain recombines TRBV6-6 with TRBJ1-4; D call uncertain. Germline lookup yields CDR1 MNHNY and CDR2 SVGAGI (reference sequence). Trimming pared 2 bases from V and 0 bases from J, leaving 28 bases between. The CDR3 is 22 amino acids. CDR3 in amino acids: CASSYPTRSQTVHEATNEKLFF. For the CDR3, the DNA is TGTGCCAGCAGTTACCCAACTCGGAGTCAGACTGTCCATGAAGCAACTAATGAAAAACTGTTTTTT.

As for this clonotype: This clone may be a read error of a much larger clone one base away. The chain uses TRBV28 and TRBJ2-7; D call uncertain. This CDR3 region has 14 residues. Per the germline V gene, CDR1 is MDHEN and CDR2 is SYDVKM. The CDR3 DNA reads as TGTGCCAGCAGGAATACACGAATCTCCTACAAGCAGTACTTC. Translated: CASRNTRISYKQYF.

This chain uses TRBV6-2 or TRBV6-3 with TRBJ2-3; TRBD2 aligns across 12 bases. Germline CDR1 reads MNHEY; CDR2 reads SVGEGT. Losses at the gene ends were 5 bases for V and 2 bases for J; bases not matched to a gene: 11. CDR3 length: 18 residues. The CDR3 spells CASSGLAGGPGATDTQYF. The CDR3 nucleotides read TGTGCCAGCAGTGGCCTAGCGGGAGGGCCCGGGGCCACAGATACGCAGTATTTT.